Listed below are T cell receptor beta chains from one sample, sequenced in a study of shared clonotypes between healthy human individuals. Measured with immunoSEQ multiplex PCR; TCRdb has only the in-frame clones, and not every one. The sample lists more than 150,000 clones, 65% to 70% occurring once. Input material: memory CD4+ T cells sorted from blood. These TCRs come from a man under 40 in good health. The conserved cysteine and the conserved F or W are not part of the CDR3 here. The order of the fields is V gene, CDR3 protein.

V: TRBV28; CDR3: ASSFITGELF
V: TRBV7-4; CDR3: ASSSRESQETQY
V: TRBV7-8; CDR3: ASSPSNSNQPQH
V: TRBV7-8; CDR3: ASSLTEFYEQY
V: TRBV7-2; CDR3: ASRRGNQETQY
V: TRBV4-3; CDR3: ASSQGPDRGFEQY
V: TRBV6-1; CDR3: ASNEGSETQY
V: TRBV5-1; CDR3: ASSLEVTGELF
V: TRBV4-3; CDR3: ASSQGPSGYNEQF
V: TRBV10-3; CDR3: AIRQQGGNAASGGYTDTQY
V: TRBV5-4; CDR3: ASSSRTGAFAEAF
V: TRBV18; CDR3: ASSQSGSTEAF
V: TRBV19; CDR3: ASSGTAAYEQY
V: TRBV9; CDR3: ASSPGLAAYEQY
V: TRBV7-8; CDR3: ASSLGTSRNNEQF
V: TRBV7-6; CDR3: ASSPERAVHEQY
V: TRBV5-1; CDR3: ASSLVGFSYEQY
V: TRBV4-1; CDR3: ASSQDDPAIPPGNQPQH
V: TRBV5-1; CDR3: ASSPGGRQGDQETQY
V: TRBV5-5; CDR3: ASSSGLITDTQY
V: TRBV28; CDR3: ASSFTGSTNEKLF
V: TRBV28; CDR3: ASRQGARPVTYEQY
V: TRBV4-3; CDR3: ASSKTSGRNNPYEQY
V: TRBV10-3; CDR3: AISELQGTYEQY
V: TRBV18; CDR3: ASSPPDGGGRYGYT
V: TRBV7-9; CDR3: ASSLYRGGYEQF
V: TRBV5-6; CDR3: ASSSRDRTTEAF
V: TRBV5-1; CDR3: ASSLMDRGDKLF
V: TRBV6-5; CDR3: ASRLSRTNTEAF
V: TRBV7-8; CDR3: ASSHSAEEQY
V: TRBV9; CDR3: ASSDPRANTEAF
V: TRBV7-3; CDR3: ASSFDTSGRGWF
V: TRBV6-5; CDR3: ASSFTTEETQY
V: TRBV28; CDR3: ASSTGRWGSNQPQH
V: TRBV7-3; CDR3: ASSLNPAGELF
V: TRBV9; CDR3: ASTRAGTGGEGNTEAF
V: TRBV7-2; CDR3: ASSSLRDSGTGELF
V: TRBV27; CDR3: ASRRGTSGPYEQY
V: TRBV27; CDR3: ASRIPGQWLAF
V: TRBV11-2; CDR3: ASSPGGQGLTGANVLT
V: TRBV5-5; CDR3: ASSFGVYGSEAF
V: TRBV7-8; CDR3: ASSLGAGLEAF
V: TRBV19; CDR3: ASSMVGTLPYEQY
V: TRBV5-1; CDR3: ASSFGPRGGTDNQPQH
V: TRBV11-2; CDR3: ASSSPSGRPDNEQF
V: TRBV6-1; CDR3: ASSGGIRGSLDTQY
V: TRBV5-1; CDR3: ASSLVGTDTQY
V: TRBV5-6; CDR3: ASSMGQGPGELF
V: TRBV20-1; CDR3: SAGWRETQY
V: TRBV6-1; CDR3: ASSDSWETQY
V: TRBV6-5; CDR3: ASSRIRDSDLVAF
V: TRBV7-2; CDR3: ASSLTGTSGDNEQF
V: TRBV5-1; CDR3: ASSLSRPAEKLF